This TCR beta chain was recovered during a study of cytomegalovirus exposure and HLA in healthy donors. Findings and limits, study-wide: It was approximately 150 TCR beta chains that were listed as cytomegalovirus-associated.

CDR1 is SGHNT and CDR2 is YENEEA in the germline V gene. Trimming took off 5 bases at V and 0 bases at J, with 17 bases between the two ends. CDR3 size: 18 residues. In the PCR, 60 Vbeta and 13 Jbeta primers were used. Here immunoSEQ multiplex PCR was the method, and the copy in TCRdb shows in-frame clones only, minus some. The sample lists 110,000 to 150,000 clones, approximately 68% occurring once. The table lists this clone with a count of one. The antigen is undetermined. The chain employs TRBV11-3 and TRBJ1-6; D gene ambiguous. The sequence was collected from a man in his 60s in good health and CMV-seronegative. Sequenced sample: PBMCs. This chain's CDR3 is CASSPSTRSLSYNSPLHF. The DNA for the CDR3 is TGTGCCAGCAGCCCTTCGACAAGGTCCCTCTCCTATAATTCACCCCTCCACTTT.